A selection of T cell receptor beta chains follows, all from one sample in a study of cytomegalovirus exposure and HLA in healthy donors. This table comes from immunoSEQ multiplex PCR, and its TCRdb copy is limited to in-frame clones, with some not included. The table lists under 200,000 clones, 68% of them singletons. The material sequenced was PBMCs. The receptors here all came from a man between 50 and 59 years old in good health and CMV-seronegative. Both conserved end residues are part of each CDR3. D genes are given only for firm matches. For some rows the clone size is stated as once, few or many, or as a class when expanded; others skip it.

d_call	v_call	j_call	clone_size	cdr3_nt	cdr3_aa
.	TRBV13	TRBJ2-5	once	TGTGCCAGCAGCCCCACAGGGTCCTTAGAGGACCAAGAGACCCAGTACTTC	CASSPTGSLEDQETQYF
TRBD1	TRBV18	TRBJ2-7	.	TGTGCCAGCTCACCACAACAGGGGGCGGGCTACGAGCAGTACTTC	CASSPQQGAGYEQYF
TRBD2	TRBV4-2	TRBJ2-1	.	TGTGCCAGCAGCCAACCTTCTAGCGGCTCCTACAATGAGCAGTTCTTC	CASSQPSSGSYNEQFF
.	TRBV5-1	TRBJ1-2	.	TGCGCCAGCAGCTTGGCCCCGACGCAGGGCTATGGCTACACCTTC	CASSLAPTQGYGYTF
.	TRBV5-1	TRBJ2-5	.	TGCGCCAGCAGCCACCCAGGCAGGACTGAAGAGACCCAGTACTTC	CASSHPGRTEETQYF
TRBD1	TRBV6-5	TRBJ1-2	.	TGTGCCAGCAGCCCGCCCCGGACAGGGTACTATGGCTACACCTTC	CASSPPRTGYYGYTF
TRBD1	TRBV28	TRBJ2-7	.	TGTGCCAGCAGTTTTGGCGGGACAGGGTCCTACGAGCAGTACTTC	CASSFGGTGSYEQYF
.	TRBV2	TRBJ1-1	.	TGTGCCAGCAGTGAACCAGGGCCTAGTCGGACTGAAGCTTTCTTT	CASSEPGPSRTEAFF
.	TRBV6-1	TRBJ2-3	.	TGTGCCAGCAGTGATTATTTACCGGGACAAGTCACAGATACGCAGTATTTT	CASSDYLPGQVTDTQYF
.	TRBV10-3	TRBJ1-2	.	TGTGCCATCAGCCCCGGGGGGGTGGTTGGCTACACCTTC	CAISPGGVVGYTF
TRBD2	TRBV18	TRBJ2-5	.	TGTGCCAGCTCACCAGGGACTAGCGGGGCCCAAGAGACCCAGTACTTC	CASSPGTSGAQETQYF
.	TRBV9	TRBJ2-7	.	TGTGCCAGCAGCCTCACAGGGAGCCCAACCTACGAGCAGTACTTC	CASSLTGSPTYEQYF
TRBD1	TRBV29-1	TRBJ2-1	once	TGCAGCGCCCCCCGGGATGAGGGGGCTTGGGATGAGCAGTTCTTC	CSAPRDEGAWDEQFF
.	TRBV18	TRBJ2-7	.	TGTGCCAGCTCATCAATCTCCGGGACTGACTCCTACGAGCAGTACTTC	CASSSISGTDSYEQYF
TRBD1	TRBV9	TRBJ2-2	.	TGTGCCAGCAGCGTAGGAGGGGGCAACACCGGGGAGCTGTTTTTT	CASSVGGGNTGELFF
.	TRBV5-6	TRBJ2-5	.	TGTGCCAGCAGCTTGGCGGAGACCCAGTACTTC	CASSLAETQYF
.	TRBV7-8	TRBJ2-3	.	TGTGCCAGCGTTCAGAACCCCCCAGATACGCAGTATTTT	CASVQNPPDTQYF
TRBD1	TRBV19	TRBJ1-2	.	TGTGCCAGTAAACCAACAGGGGGCTATGGCTACACCTTC	CASKPTGGYGYTF
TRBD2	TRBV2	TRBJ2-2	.	TGTGCCAGCACCCTCTACGGGGGGTTTCCCGGGGAGCTGTTTTTT	CASTLYGGFPGELFF
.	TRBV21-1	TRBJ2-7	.	TGTGCCAGCAGCAGGGGAAGGACTTCCGAGCAGTACTTC	CASSRGRTSEQYF
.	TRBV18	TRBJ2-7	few	TGTGCCAGCTCACCACCGGAGGGCTACGAGCAGTACTTC	CASSPPEGYEQYF
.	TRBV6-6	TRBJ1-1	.	TGTGCCAGCAAAAGGGAGCAGTTGAACACTGAAGCTTTCTTT	CASKREQLNTEAFF
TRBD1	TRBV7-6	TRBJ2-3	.	TGTGCCAGCAGCGAACAGGGGTTTGGCACAGATACGCAGTATTTT	CASSEQGFGTDTQYF
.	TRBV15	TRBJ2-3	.	TGTGCCACCAGCAGAGATACTAGGGCCGTAGGGACAGATACGCAGTATTTT	CATSRDTRAVGTDTQYF
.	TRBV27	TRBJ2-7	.	TGTGCCAGCAGCCTCCGATGGGCGAGATTCTACGAGCAGTACTTC	CASSLRWARFYEQYF
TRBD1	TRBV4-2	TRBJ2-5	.	TGTGCCAGCAGCCAAGGGGTCGGGACAGGGGTGTTGGAGACCCAGTACTTC	CASSQGVGTGVLETQYF
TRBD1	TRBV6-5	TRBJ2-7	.	TGTGCCAGCAGTAACGACAGGGGACACGAGCAGTACTTC	CASSNDRGHEQYF
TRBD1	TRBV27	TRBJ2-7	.	TGTGCCAGCAGTCCTTTCCCCGGGACAGGGTACGAGCAGTACTTC	CASSPFPGTGYEQYF